The rows below give T cell receptor beta chains drawn from one sample of a study of cytomegalovirus exposure and HLA in healthy donors. The method was immunoSEQ multiplex PCR; TCRdb's version includes in-frame clones alone and lacks a portion of them. The table shows just over 80,000 clones, with approximately 96% occurring only once. The sample consisted of PBMCs. The receptors derive from a woman aged 18-29 years in good health and CMV-seronegative. Each CDR3 is given with its conserved first and last residue. D genes are given only for firm matches. Where a row states a size, it is once, few, many or the class of an expanded clone; other rows omit it.

d_call | j_call | v_call | clone_size | cdr3_aa | cdr3_nt
- | TRBJ1-1 | TRBV7-9 | - | CASSSRQPAMRFFF | TGTGCCAGCAGCTCGAGACAGCCGGCTATGAGGTTTTTCTTT
- | TRBJ2-1 | TRBV7-6 | - | CASSVDTYNEQFF | TGTGCCAGCTCCGTAGATACCTACAATGAGCAGTTCTTC
- | TRBJ2-7 | TRBV18 | - | CASSPQRSSSYEQYF | TGTGCCAGCTCACCACAGCGTTCTAGCTCCTACGAGCAGTACTTC
- | TRBJ2-1 | TRBV9 | - | CASSVAGAGGYNEQFF | TGTGCCAGCAGCGTAGCAGGGGCTGGGGGCTACAATGAGCAGTTCTTC
- | TRBJ1-5 | TRBV7-9 | - | CATSGGNQPQHF | TGTGCCACCTCAGGGGGCAATCAGCCCCAGCATTTT
- | TRBJ1-2 | TRBV6-5 | - | CASSLTVFYGYTF | TGTGCCAGCAGTCTGACAGTCTTCTATGGCTACACCTTC
- | TRBJ2-7 | TRBV5-1 | - | CASSFGTTGEQYF | TGCGCCAGCAGCTTCGGAACTACGGGCGAGCAGTACTTC
- | TRBJ2-7 | TRBV14 | - | CASRKSQGSYEQYF | TGTGCCAGCAGGAAAAGTCAGGGCTCCTACGAGCAGTACTTC
TRBD2 | TRBJ2-1 | TRBV6-5 | once | CASSYVLAGQNEQFF | TGTGCCAGCAGTTACGTCCTAGCGGGGCAGAATGAGCAGTTCTTC
TRBD2 | TRBJ2-7 | TRBV28 | - | CASSFSLAGGSYEQYF | TGTGCCAGCAGTTTTTCGCTAGCGGGGGGCTCCTACGAGCAGTACTTC
- | TRBJ2-2 | TRBV27 | - | CASSLRFVGTANTGELFF | TGTGCCAGCAGTTTAAGATTCGTCGGAACAGCGAACACCGGGGAGCTGTTTTTT
- | TRBJ1-2 | TRBV7-6 | - | CASSPLPPGNRDYGYTF | TGTGCCAGCAGCCCCCTCCCCCCAGGGAATAGGGACTATGGCTACACCTTC
TRBD2 | TRBJ2-3 | TRBV5-1 | - | CASSHGTSGSGTDTQYF | TGCGCCAGCAGCCATGGGACTAGCGGGAGTGGCACAGATACGCAGTATTTT
TRBD1 | TRBJ1-4 | TRBV28 | - | CASRTGGIEKLFF | TGTGCCAGCAGGACAGGGGGTATTGAAAAACTGTTTTTT
- | TRBJ2-4 | TRBV2 | - | CASSFQVQGNIQYF | TGTGCCAGCAGTTTCCAGGTACAGGGAAACATTCAGTACTTC
- | TRBJ2-7 | TRBV27 | - | CASSTTGTNYEQYF | TGTGCCAGCAGTACGACCGGGACAAACTACGAGCAGTACTTC
TRBD1 | TRBJ2-7 | TRBV28 | once | CASIGTDLEQYF | TGTGCCAGCATTGGGACAGACCTCGAGCAGTACTTC
TRBD1 | TRBJ2-1 | TRBV11-2 | - | CASSLDLDRGAEQFF | TGTGCCAGCAGCTTAGACCTGGACAGGGGTGCTGAGCAGTTCTTC
- | TRBJ1-1 | TRBV4-1 | - | CASSQDAGPNTEAFF | TGCGCCAGCAGCCAAGATGCAGGGCCGAACACTGAAGCTTTCTTT
- | TRBJ1-1 | TRBV18 | - | CASSPVLYAEAFF | TGTGCCAGCTCACCCGTACTGTACGCTGAAGCTTTCTTT
- | TRBJ2-1 | TRBV4-1 | - | CASSRGTAYNEQFF | TGCGCCAGCAGCCGCGGGACTGCCTACAATGAGCAGTTCTTC
TRBD2 | TRBJ2-7 | TRBV6-5 | - | CASSPTSGSSYEQYF | TGTGCCAGCAGTCCGACTAGCGGGAGCTCCTACGAGCAGTACTTC
- | TRBJ2-1 | TRBV19 | - | CASNSGLYNEQFF | TGTGCCAGTAATTCTGGCCTCTACAATGAGCAGTTCTTC
TRBD2 | TRBJ2-3 | TRBV7-9 | - | CASSSLLGGRNTDTQYF | TGTGCCAGCAGCTCCCTCCTGGGAGGGCGGAACACAGATACGCAGTATTTT
- | TRBJ2-1 | TRBV28 | - | CASSASSAQDYNEQFF | TGTGCCAGCAGTGCCTCTAGCGCCCAAGACTACAATGAGCAGTTCTTC
TRBD1 | TRBJ2-1 | TRBV11-2 | - | CASSRLRGQVYNEQFF | TGTGCCAGCAGTCGCCTCCGGGGACAGGTCTACAATGAGCAGTTCTTC
- | TRBJ2-7 | TRBV5-1 | - | CASSLAVGSYEQYF | TGCGCCAGCAGCTTGGCCGTCGGGTCCTACGAGCAGTACTTC
TRBD1 | TRBJ1-1 | TRBV30 | - | CAWSVPHRGQVAFF | TGTGCCTGGAGTGTCCCCCACAGGGGGCAGGTGGCTTTCTTT
- | TRBJ2-7 | TRBV19 | - | CASSQTGTLSSYEQYF | TGTGCCAGTAGTCAAACCGGGACTTTAAGCTCCTACGAGCAGTACTTC
TRBD1 | TRBJ1-4 | TRBV6-1 | - | CAVSPAGTGDEKLFF | TGTGCCGTAAGCCCCGCGGGGACAGGGGATGAAAAACTGTTTTTT
TRBD1 | TRBJ1-2 | TRBV11-3 | - | CASSPPPSRDRFYGYTF | TGTGCCAGCAGCCCACCCCCTAGCAGGGACAGGTTTTATGGCTACACCTTC
TRBD2 | TRBJ2-1 | TRBV10-1 | - | CASSDKLAGYNEQFF | TGCGCCAGCAGTGATAAGCTAGCGGGGTACAATGAGCAGTTCTTC
TRBD1 | TRBJ1-5 | TRBV18 | - | CASSAGQGVSQPQHF | TGTGCCAGCTCAGCGGGACAGGGTGTCAGCCAGCCCCAGCATTTT
TRBD2 | TRBJ2-5 | TRBV11-2 | - | CASSFRAGAQETQYF | TGTGCCAGCAGCTTCCGAGCGGGAGCACAAGAGACCCAGTACTTC
- | TRBJ2-7 | TRBV7-9 | - | CASSLVSGYLSYEQYF | TGTGCCAGCAGCTTAGTCTCGGGGTACCTCTCCTACGAGCAGTACTTC
TRBD2 | TRBJ2-1 | TRBV18 | - | CASSSLVHWLAGGSSYNEQFF | TGTGCCAGCTCAAGTTTAGTTCATTGGCTAGCGGGGGGTAGCTCCTACAATGAGCAGTTCTTC
- | TRBJ1-5 | TRBV28 | - | CASKGFGNQPQHF | TGTGCCAGCAAGGGGTTTGGCAATCAGCCCCAGCATTTT
TRBD1 | TRBJ1-4 | TRBV5-1 | - | CASRTGYNEKLFF | TGCGCCAGCCGGACAGGGTATAATGAAAAACTGTTTTTT
TRBD1 | TRBJ1-5 | TRBV15 | - | CATSRDLTTGNQPQHF | TGTGCCACCAGCAGAGATCTCACGACAGGGAACCAGCCCCAGCATTTT
- | TRBJ2-1 | TRBV5-1 | - | CASTDWDNEQFF | TGCGCCAGCACTGACTGGGACAATGAGCAGTTCTTC
- | TRBJ2-7 | TRBV27 | - | CASSLGQGGYEQYF | TGTGCCAGCAGTCTCGGACAGGGAGGGTACGAGCAGTACTTC
TRBD2 | TRBJ2-1 | TRBV2 | once | CASSEWLAVVNEQFF | TGTGCCAGCAGTGAGTGGCTAGCGGTAGTCAATGAGCAGTTCTTC
TRBD2 | TRBJ2-7 | TRBV6-1 | - | CASSRLAGDEQYF | TGTGCCAGCAGCCGACTAGCGGGAGACGAGCAGTACTTC
- | TRBJ1-5 | TRBV4-1 | - | CASSQDVAGRNQPQHF | TGCGCCAGCAGCCAAGATGTGGCAGGGCGTAATCAGCCCCAGCATTTT
- | TRBJ2-3 | TRBV9 | - | CASSSISTDTQYF | TGTGCCAGCAGCTCCATTAGCACAGATACGCAGTATTTT
TRBD1 | TRBJ2-2 | TRBV9 | - | CASSQAPRDRAIGELFF | TGTGCCAGCAGTCAAGCACCCCGGGACAGAGCTATTGGGGAGCTGTTTTTT
- | TRBJ2-5 | TRBV5-6 | - | CASSLEETQYF | TGTGCCAGCAGCCTTGAAGAGACCCAGTACTTC
- | TRBJ2-1 | TRBV28 | - | CASKTRSYNEQFF | TGTGCCAGCAAAACTAGAAGTTACAATGAGCAGTTCTTC
- | TRBJ1-1 | TRBV7-9 | once | CASSFIFTEAFF | TGTGCCAGCAGCTTTATCTTCACTGAAGCTTTCTTT
- | TRBJ2-7 | TRBV10-3 | - | CAINQAGEQYF | TGTGCCATCAATCAGGCTGGGGAGCAGTACTTC
- | TRBJ2-7 | TRBV6-5 | - | CASRLGASYEQYF | TGTGCCAGCAGGCTTGGGGCATCCTACGAGCAGTACTTC
- | TRBJ1-2 | TRBV2 | - | CASTYGYYGYTF | TGTGCCAGCACCTACGGGTACTATGGCTACACCTTC